This section outlines one T cell receptor (beta chain) sequence together with its context. Antigen unknown. This record comes from a study of blood T cells in healthy people across ages. Study outcomes and limitations: Per million T cells, TCR beta diversity dropped about linearly as age rose. With donor CMV status unknown, expanded clonotype changes were possibly confounded. Long-lived and aged donors differed, with more naive CD4+ cells and higher diversity in the long-lived.

Each sample yielded at least 6 million isolated PBMCs. A J-beta primer mix and a sample-barcoded 5' primer were used in a second PCR of roughly 7 to 12 cycles. TCRdb used MiXCR to reprocess the 5' RACE reads, holding one entry per CDR3 protein. The sample includes about 1.8 million distinct CDR3 sequences, around half of them seen just once. Source material: blood. This clonotype originated in a woman aged 40-49 years in good health.

CDR3 bases: TGCGCCAGCAGCCAAGAGAGGGGGACACAGGGTCGAGGTGGCTACACCTTC. Amino acid sequence: CASSQERGTQGRGGYTF. The gene calls are TRBV4-1 and TRBJ1-2; weak D call: TRBD1 (6 bases). V was shortened by 0 bases and J by 7 bases, with 21 bases between the two germline ends. The CDR3 is made up of 17 amino acids. The germline V gene encodes CDR1 MGHRA and CDR2 YSYEKL.